One sample yielded the 20 T cell receptor beta chains listed below, sequenced in a study of shared clonotypes between healthy human individuals (dated by TCRdb to 2019 to 2021). Preparation of the library involved the immunoSEQ multiplex PCR assay. The table was pulled from immuneACCESS by TCRdb, which kept in-frame rearrangements only. Such tables lose some clones; where checked, under half of the loss comes from unresolved V genes, and the rest has no known cause. The sample yields millions of clones; around 95% were counted once. 0.13% of the sample goes to the ten largest clones. Sequenced: naive CD4+ T cells sorted from blood. Per the publication, the cell subset or site label means: CD45RA+ positively selected. All receptors derive from a young man in good health.

The genes are TRBV4-2 and TRBJ2-7, with 7 bases that match TRBD2. V lost 8 bases and J lost 2; bases outside the gene matches: 12. CDR1 LGHNA and CDR2 YNFKEQ come from the germline V gene. The CDR3 runs to 15 residues. CDR3 nucleotides: TGTGCCAGCTCAGCCCGGGGAGGGGATACCTACGAGCAGTACTTC. Its protein is CASSARGGDTYEQYF.

The J gene is TRBJ1-3, the V gene TRBV21-1; the tabulated D call, TRBD1, remains unverified against the DNA. TRBV21-1 is noted as a pseudogene. The CDR3 consists of 18 residues. DNA for the CDR3: TGTGCCGTTGTAGACAGGGCTCAGAATGCTAACTCTGGAAACACCATATATTTT. Translated: CAVVDRAQNANSGNTIYF.

The V and J genes are TRBV4-1 and TRBJ2-1; the D gene is possibly TRBD2 (5 bases). Trimming cost V 1 base and J 6 bases, with 7 bases left between them. There are 13 residues in the CDR3. In germline, CDR1 is MGHRA, CDR2 YSYEKL. Here the CDR3 reads CASSQVRVNEQFF. The CDR3 bases are TGCGCCAGCAGCCAAGTGCGGGTCAATGAGCAGTTCTTC.

The chain uses TRBV29-1 and TRBJ1-1; 7 bases are a match to TRBD1. CDR3 length equals 15 residues. V lost 6 bases to trimming and J lost 4 bases; unmatched junction nucleotides: 14. Germline V gene data show CDR1 as SQVTM and CDR2 as ANQGSEA. This CDR3 is CSVQYAGGSVTEAFF. DNA of the CDR3: TGCAGCGTCCAGTACGCAGGGGGTTCGGTCACTGAAGCTTTCTTT.

This sequence joins TRBV2 and TRBJ1-2; D unclear. The CDR3 extends over 15 amino acids. Trimming took off 6 bases at V and 4 bases at J, with 18 bases between the two ends. Germline CDR1 reads SNHLY; CDR2 reads FYNNEI. The CDR3: CASSTRTFSLYGYTF. The CDR3 nucleotides are TGTGCCAGCAGCACACGGACTTTCTCGCTCTATGGCTACACCTTC.

This sequence joins TRBV11-2 and TRBJ1-5, with 7 bases matching TRBD1. V lost 4 bases and J lost 4; bases outside the gene matches: 13. Germline CDR1 and CDR2: SGHAT and FQNNGV. The CDR3 contains 17 residues. CDR3 bases: TGTGCCAGCAGCTCTAGCGGCACAGGGGTGGGAAATCAGCCCCAGCATTTT. Its translation is CASSSSGTGVGNQPQHF.

The count of this clone is one. The gene calls are TRBV10-3 and TRBJ2-1, with 14 bases aligning to TRBD2. Looked up from germline, CDR1 is ENHRY and CDR2 is SYGVKD. This CDR3 region has 17 residues. J gave up 4 bases and V 4 bases, and 6 bases lay outside the gene matches. The CDR3 nucleotides read TGTGCCATCAGTGGGGGACTAGCGGGAGCGTCGTACAATGAGCAGTTCTTC. This codes for CAISGGLAGASYNEQFF.

The rearrangement joins TRBV7-9 to TRBJ2-4; D remains ambiguous. The CDR3 is made up of 15 amino acids. In germline, CDR1 is SEHNR, CDR2 FQNEAQ (reference sequence). Deletions cut 1 base from V and 0 bases from J, with 7 bases between. For the CDR3, the DNA is TGTGCCAGCAGCTTAGAGGGCGGAGCCAAAAACATTCAGTACTTC. Encoded protein: CASSLEGGAKNIQYF.

The CDR3 loop is CASSSTDYNEQFF. The CDR3 nucleotides read TGTGCCAGCAGTTCCACCGACTACAATGAGCAGTTCTTC. The chain is built from TRBV28 and TRBJ2-1; D uncertain. The germline V and J ends were trimmed by 4 bases and 3 bases, with 7 bases remaining between them. The germline V gene encodes CDR1 MDHEN and CDR2 SYDVKM. The CDR3 runs 13 residues.

The rearrangement uses TRBV5-6 and TRBJ1-6; D unresolved. Deletions cut 4 bases from V and 3 bases from J, with 11 bases between. Germline V gene data show CDR1 as SGHDT and CDR2 as YYEEEE. The CDR3 covers 15 residues. The CDR3, as DNA: TGTGCCAGCAGCCCCAGGACCATCTATAATTCACCCCTCCACTTT. Its translation: CASSPRTIYNSPLHF.

V is TRBV10-1 and J is TRBJ2-2, with D perhaps being TRBD1 or TRBD2 (6 bases each). V lost 0 bases to trimming and J lost 4 bases, with 9 bases between them. CDR1 and CDR2 (germline): WNHNN, SYGVQD (reference sequence). The CDR3 contains 15 residues. CDR3 sequence reads: CASSESQGGTGELFF. CDR3 coding DNA: TGCGCCAGCAGTGAGTCACAGGGAGGCACCGGGGAGCTGTTTTTT.

The chain joins TRBV5-1 to TRBJ2-1; 8 bases are a match to TRBD2. The germline V gene has CDR1 SGHRS and CDR2 YFSETQ. J gave up 0 bases and V 4 bases, and 3 bases lay outside the gene matches. CDR3 length: 15 residues. CDR3 loop: CASSREGSSYNEQFF. The CDR3, as DNA: TGCGCCAGCAGCCGGGAGGGGAGCTCCTACAATGAGCAGTTCTTC.

The chain carries TRBV10-3 and TRBJ1-1, with D perhaps TRBD1 (5 bases). The germline gives CDR1 ENHRY, CDR2 SYGVKD. There are 13 residues in the CDR3. The germline V and J ends were trimmed by 6 bases and 7 bases, with 15 bases remaining between them. CDR3 in amino acids: CAIRVREGIEAFF. In DNA, the CDR3 is TGTGCCATCAGGGTCAGGGAGGGGATTGAAGCTTTCTTT.

The CDR3: CASRPGGNNEKLFF. The CDR3, as DNA: TGTGCCAGCAGACCCGGGGGGAACAATGAAAAACTGTTTTTT. The genes are TRBV6-5 and TRBJ1-4; the D gene is possibly TRBD1 (5 bases). The ends were cut back, 6 bases at V and 5 bases at J, with 13 bases in the middle. CDR1 MNHEY and CDR2 SVGAGI come from the germline V gene. This CDR3 comprises 14 residues.

This chain joins TRBV28 and TRBJ1-5; D remains unclear. The CDR3 consists of 12 residues. CDR1 is MDHEN and CDR2 is SYDVKM in the germline V gene. The germline V and J ends were trimmed by 11 bases and 5 bases, with 13 bases remaining between them. CDR3 bases: TGTGCCGCCGGACGGAGGGATCAGCCCCAGCATTTT. Its translation: CAAGRRDQPQHF.

As concerns this clone: The sample contains more than one DNA sequence encoding this CDR3. The gene calls are TRBV28 and TRBJ1-2; D is undetermined. This CDR3 has 13 residues. V was pared by 2 bases and J by 7 bases, with 11 bases between. Per the germline V gene, CDR1 is MDHEN and CDR2 is SYDVKM. CDR3 loop: CASSLPLGGGYTF. The CDR3, as DNA: TGTGCCAGCAGTTTACCCTTGGGAGGTGGCTACACCTTC.

The CDR3 is CASRSGTGTYSPLHF. CDR3 DNA sequence: TGTGCCAGCAGGTCCGGGACAGGAACTTATTCACCCCTCCACTTT. This chain uses TRBV5-8 with TRBJ1-6, with TRBD1 matching 8 bases. This CDR3 is built from 15 residues. Germline CDR1 SGHTS, CDR2 YDEGEE. Trimming removed 5 bases from V and 8 bases from J; junction bases left unmatched: 9.

The J gene is TRBJ2-1, the V gene TRBV7-2; 10 positions agree with TRBD2. The germline V gene has CDR1 SGHTA and CDR2 FQGNSA. V gave up 0 bases and J gave up 10 bases; unmatched junction bases: 3. The length of the CDR3 is 14 residues. This chain's CDR3 is CASSLALAGSEQFF. CDR3 nucleotide sequence: TGTGCCAGCAGCTTAGCACTAGCGGGGAGCGAGCAGTTCTTC.

About this clone itself: Other DNA sequences in this specimen translate into the identical CDR3. The J gene is TRBJ1-5, the V gene TRBV6-5; 8 bases align to TRBD1. V trimming: 6 bases; J trimming: 4 bases; junction bases outside the gene matches: 8. The length of the CDR3 is 15 residues. CDR1 and CDR2 from the germline V gene are MNHEY and SVGAGI. The CDR3 spells CASSYGGTGNQPQHF. The CDR3 DNA follows: TGTGCCAGCAGCTACGGCGGGACAGGTAATCAGCCCCAGCATTTT.

This chain joins TRBV10-1 and TRBJ1-1; D uncertain. CDR1 WNHNN and CDR2 SYGVQD come from the germline V gene (reference sequence). This CDR3 is built from 14 residues. The ends were cut back, 3 bases at V and 1 base at J, with 9 bases in the middle. The CDR3 nucleotides read TGCGCCAGCAGTGAAGGAGGGCCGAACACTGAAGCTTTCTTT. It is translated as CASSEGGPNTEAFF.